This T cell receptor (beta chain) was profiled in a study of T-cell reconstitution after alpha-beta-depleted transplantation in children. V lost 6 bases to trimming and J lost 0 bases; unmatched junction nucleotides: 9. The CDR3 has 17 amino acids. It was with unique molecular identifiers that the TCRbeta library was prepared. TCRdb processed the PCR reads anew with MiXCR; each CDR3 protein has one entry. The top ten clones hold around 3.3% of a sample with some 500,000 distinct CDR3 sequences, around 18% of them seen once. The sequence was collected from a human donor who donated a stem cell graft to a child with acute lymphoblastic leukemia. The sample consisted of PBMCs from the stem cell graft donor, taken from the stem cell graft. The gene calls are TRBV12-3 or TRBV12-4 and TRBJ2-3; 10 nucleotides match TRBD1. CDR3 nucleotides: TGTGCCAGCAGCGGACAGGGGGGTTATTCTAGCACAGATACGCAGTATTTT. It is translated as CASSGQGGYSSTDTQYF.